This paragraph reports one TCR beta chain. Its target is not known. Trimming removed 0 bases from V and 5 bases from J, with 11 bases in between. Germline CDR1 is SGHRS and CDR2 is YFSETQ. This CDR3 has 14 amino acids. Using its own MiXCR run on the RT-PCR reads, TCRdb lists one record per CDR3 protein. The sample carries around 760,000 distinct CDR3 sequences, roughly 14% recorded once. The sample belongs to a study of response to subunit inactivated influenza vaccine. General observations from the study: Each seasonal flu vaccination may recruit only limited new T cells, authors suggested.

The sequence was collected from a man aged 50-60 years who received an inactivated influenza vaccine. V and J are TRBV5-1 and TRBJ1-2; D gene unclear. Sample: PBMCs from blood, taken 14 days before vaccination. The CDR3 spells CASSLDGGLYGYTF. DNA for the CDR3: TGCGCCAGCAGCTTGGATGGCGGTTTATATGGCTACACCTTC.